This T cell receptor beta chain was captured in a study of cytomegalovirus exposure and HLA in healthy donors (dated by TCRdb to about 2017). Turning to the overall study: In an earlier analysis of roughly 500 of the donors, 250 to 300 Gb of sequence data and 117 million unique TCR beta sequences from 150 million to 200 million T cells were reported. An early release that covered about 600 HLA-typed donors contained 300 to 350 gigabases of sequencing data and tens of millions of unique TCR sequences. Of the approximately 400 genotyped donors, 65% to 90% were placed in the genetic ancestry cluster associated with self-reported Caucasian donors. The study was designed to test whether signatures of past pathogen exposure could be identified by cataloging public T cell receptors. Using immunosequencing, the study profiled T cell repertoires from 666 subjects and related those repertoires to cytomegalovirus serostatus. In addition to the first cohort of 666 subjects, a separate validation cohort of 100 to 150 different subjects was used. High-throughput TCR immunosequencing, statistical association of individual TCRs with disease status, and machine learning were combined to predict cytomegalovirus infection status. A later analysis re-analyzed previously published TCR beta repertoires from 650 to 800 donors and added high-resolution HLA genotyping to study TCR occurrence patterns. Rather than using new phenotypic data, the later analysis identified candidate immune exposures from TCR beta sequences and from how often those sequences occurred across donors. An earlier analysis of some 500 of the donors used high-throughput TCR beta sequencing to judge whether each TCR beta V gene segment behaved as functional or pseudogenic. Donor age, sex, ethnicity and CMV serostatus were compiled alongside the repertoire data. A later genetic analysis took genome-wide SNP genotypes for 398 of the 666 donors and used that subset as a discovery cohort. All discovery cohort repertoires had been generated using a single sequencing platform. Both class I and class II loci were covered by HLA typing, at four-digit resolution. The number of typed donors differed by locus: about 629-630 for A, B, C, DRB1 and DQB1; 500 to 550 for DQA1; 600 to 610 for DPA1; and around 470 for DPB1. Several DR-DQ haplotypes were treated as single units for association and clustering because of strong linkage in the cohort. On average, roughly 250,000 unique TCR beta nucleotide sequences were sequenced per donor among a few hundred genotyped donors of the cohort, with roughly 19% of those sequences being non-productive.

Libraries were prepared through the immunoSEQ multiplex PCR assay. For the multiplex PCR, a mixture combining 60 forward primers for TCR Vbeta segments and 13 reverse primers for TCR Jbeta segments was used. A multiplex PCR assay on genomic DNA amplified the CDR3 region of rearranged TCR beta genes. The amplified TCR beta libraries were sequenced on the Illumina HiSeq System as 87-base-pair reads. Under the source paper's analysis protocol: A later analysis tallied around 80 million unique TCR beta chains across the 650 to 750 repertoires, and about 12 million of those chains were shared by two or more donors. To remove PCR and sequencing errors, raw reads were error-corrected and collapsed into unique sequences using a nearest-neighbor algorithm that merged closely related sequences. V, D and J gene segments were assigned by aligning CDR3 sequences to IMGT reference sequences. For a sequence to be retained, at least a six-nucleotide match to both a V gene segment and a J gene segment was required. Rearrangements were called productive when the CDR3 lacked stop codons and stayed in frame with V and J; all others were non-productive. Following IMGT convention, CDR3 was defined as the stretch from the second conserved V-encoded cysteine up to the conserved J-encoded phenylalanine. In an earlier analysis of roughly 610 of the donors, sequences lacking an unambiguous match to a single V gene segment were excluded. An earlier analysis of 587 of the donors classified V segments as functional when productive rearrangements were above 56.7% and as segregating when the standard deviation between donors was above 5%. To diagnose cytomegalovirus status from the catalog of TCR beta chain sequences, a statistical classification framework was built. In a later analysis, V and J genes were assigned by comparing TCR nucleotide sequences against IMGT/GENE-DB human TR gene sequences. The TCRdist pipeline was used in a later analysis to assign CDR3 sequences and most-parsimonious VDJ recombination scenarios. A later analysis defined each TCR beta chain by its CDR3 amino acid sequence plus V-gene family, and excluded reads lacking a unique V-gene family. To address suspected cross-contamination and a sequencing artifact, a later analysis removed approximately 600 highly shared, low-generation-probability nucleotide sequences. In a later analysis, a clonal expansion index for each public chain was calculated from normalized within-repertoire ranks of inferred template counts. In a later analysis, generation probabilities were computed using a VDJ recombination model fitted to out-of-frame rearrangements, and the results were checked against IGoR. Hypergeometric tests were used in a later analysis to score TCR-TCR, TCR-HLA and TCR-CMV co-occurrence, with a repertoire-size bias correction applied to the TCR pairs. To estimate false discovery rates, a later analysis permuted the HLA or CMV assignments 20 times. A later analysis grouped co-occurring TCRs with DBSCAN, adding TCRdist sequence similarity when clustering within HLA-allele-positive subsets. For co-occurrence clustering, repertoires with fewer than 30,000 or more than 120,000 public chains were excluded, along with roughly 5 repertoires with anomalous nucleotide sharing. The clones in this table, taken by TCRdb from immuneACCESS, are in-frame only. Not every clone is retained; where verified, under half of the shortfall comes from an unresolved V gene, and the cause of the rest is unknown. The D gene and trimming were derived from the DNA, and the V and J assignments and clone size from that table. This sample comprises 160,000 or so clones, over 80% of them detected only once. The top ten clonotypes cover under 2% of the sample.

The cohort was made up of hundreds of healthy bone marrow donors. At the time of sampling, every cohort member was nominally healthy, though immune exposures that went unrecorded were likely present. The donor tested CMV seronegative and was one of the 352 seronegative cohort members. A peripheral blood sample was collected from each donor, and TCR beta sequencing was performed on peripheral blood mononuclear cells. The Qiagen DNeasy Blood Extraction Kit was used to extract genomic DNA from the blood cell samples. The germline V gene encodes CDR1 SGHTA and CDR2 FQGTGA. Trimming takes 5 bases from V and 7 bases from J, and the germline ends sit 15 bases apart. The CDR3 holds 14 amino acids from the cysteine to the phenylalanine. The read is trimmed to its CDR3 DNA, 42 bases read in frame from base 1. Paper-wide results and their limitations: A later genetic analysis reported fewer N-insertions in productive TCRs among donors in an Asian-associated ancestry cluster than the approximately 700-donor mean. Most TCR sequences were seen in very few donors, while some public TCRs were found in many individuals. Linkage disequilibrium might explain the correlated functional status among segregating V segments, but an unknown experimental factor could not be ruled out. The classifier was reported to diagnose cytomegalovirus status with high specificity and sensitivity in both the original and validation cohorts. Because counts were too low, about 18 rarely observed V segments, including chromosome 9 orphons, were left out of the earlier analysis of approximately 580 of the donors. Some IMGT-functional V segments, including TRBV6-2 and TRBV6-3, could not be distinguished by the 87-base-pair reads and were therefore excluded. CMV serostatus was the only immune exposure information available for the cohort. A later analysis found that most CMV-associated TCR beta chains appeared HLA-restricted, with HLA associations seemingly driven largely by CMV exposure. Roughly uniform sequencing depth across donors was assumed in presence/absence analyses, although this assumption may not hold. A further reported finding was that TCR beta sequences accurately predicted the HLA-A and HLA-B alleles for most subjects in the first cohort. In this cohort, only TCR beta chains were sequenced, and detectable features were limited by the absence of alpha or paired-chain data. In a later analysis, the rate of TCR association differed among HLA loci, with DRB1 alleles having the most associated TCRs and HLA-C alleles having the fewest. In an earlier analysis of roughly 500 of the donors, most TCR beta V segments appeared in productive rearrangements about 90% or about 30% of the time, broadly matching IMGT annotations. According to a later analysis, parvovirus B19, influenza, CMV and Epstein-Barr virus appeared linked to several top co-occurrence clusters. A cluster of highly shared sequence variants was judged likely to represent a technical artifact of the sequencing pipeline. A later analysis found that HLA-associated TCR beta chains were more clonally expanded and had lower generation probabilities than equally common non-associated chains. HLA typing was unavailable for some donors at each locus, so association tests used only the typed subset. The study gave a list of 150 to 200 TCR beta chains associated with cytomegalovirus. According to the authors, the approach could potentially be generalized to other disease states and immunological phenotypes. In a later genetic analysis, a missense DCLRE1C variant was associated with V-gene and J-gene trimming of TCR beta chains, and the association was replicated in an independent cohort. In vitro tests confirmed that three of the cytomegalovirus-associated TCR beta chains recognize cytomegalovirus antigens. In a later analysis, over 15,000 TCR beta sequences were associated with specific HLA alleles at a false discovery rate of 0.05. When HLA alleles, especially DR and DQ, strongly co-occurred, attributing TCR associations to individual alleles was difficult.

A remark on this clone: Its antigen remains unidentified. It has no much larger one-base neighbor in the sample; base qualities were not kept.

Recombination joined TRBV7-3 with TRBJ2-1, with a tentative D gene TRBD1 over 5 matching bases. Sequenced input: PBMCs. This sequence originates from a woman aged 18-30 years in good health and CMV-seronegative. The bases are TGTGCCAGCAGCAGCCGTGGGGCCGGGAATGAGCAGTTCTTC. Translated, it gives CASSSRGAGNEQFF.